Included here is one TCR beta chain sequence, with context. This clone was seen just once. Its antigen is currently not known. The input lacks base qualities; no much larger clone sits a single base away. Germline trimming amounts to 3 bases on V and 6 bases on J, with 7 as the count of junction bases outside the gene matches. From a lookup of the germline V gene, CDR1 and CDR2 are SGHRS and YFSETQ. The CDR3 has 14 amino acids, counting the end cysteine and phenylalanine. The retained sequence is limited to the CDR3, 42 bases, with the frame set at the first base. The collaborating institutions used their own protocols to collect whole blood in K2EDTA tubes. Collaborator samples were shipped for TCRbeta analysis as frozen whole blood, isolated PBMCs, or DNA extracted from either sample type. This entry belongs to a study of blood T cell repertoires in COVID-19 (dated by TCRdb to 2019 to 2021). Study-wide context: Collaborator samples came from the United States, Italy and Spain and covered acute and convalescent phases of COVID-19. The material from the prospective study consisted of cDNA or gDNA derived from T cells, B-cell-depleted T cells, or PBMCs. Deeply sampled blood TCRbeta repertoires from subjects exposed to, actively infected with, or recovered from COVID-19 were included in the dataset. The repertoires were released in a freely available public database intended as a resource for research on the immune response to SARS-CoV-2. The samples were drawn from the first 160 participants of the ongoing ImmuneRACE study and from 1,254 subjects provided by 6 global collaborators. The sample metadata nearly always contained a de-identified subject ID, COVID-19 status, age in years and sex. Where HLA class I and class II types were available, the types were taken from metadata supplied by the sample provider, not from assay-based typing.

TCRbeta CDR3 regions were amplified from genomic DNA using the immunoSEQ Assay, a bias-controlled multiplex PCR. As for the authors' bioinformatics: The number of nucleated cells in each sample was estimated from the amplification of reference gene primers within the assay. To quantify the absolute abundance of each unique TCRbeta CDR3 rearrangement, sequence reads were collapsed and filtered. For each sample, productive Simpson clonality was calculated as the square root of Simpson's diversity index across productive rearrangements. TCRdb stores this immuneACCESS table with in-frame sequences only. Part of the clones is absent; in the studies checked, under half of the shortfall reflects unresolved V genes, and no reason is known for the rest. That table is the source of V, J and clone size, and D and trimming were worked out from the DNA. The sample yields about 210,000 clones; 88% were counted once. 0.72% of the sample comes from the top ten.

The full study reports these points: The quantity of clinical and demographic metadata differed by source and by participant and was supplied without curation.

The sample consisted of peripheral blood. The chain joins TRBV5-1 to TRBJ1-2; 8 bases in the middle match TRBD1. The clonotype originates from a man aged 35 to 55 with acute or convalescent COVID-19. The CDR3 is CASSSMTGVDGYTF. The sequenced DNA is TGCGCCAGCAGCTCTATGACAGGGGTGGATGGCTACACCTTC.